Following are 4 T cell receptor beta chains from one sample sequenced in a study of T-cell reconstitution after alpha-beta-depleted transplantation in children. During its preparation, the TCRbeta library received unique molecular identifiers. One entry per CDR3 protein, called by TCRdb with MiXCR from the PCR reads. The sample shows 450,000 to 550,000 distinct CDR3 sequences, approximately 10% of them seen only once. This sample comprised PBMCs, mostly from graft donor cells, obtained 180 days after TCRalphabeta/CD19-depleted stem cell transplant. Every receptor here comes from a female patient aged 2 to 10 who had a stem cell transplant for aplastic anemia, so the T cells may come from the graft donor.

This chain links TRBV7-9 with TRBJ2-2, with D perhaps given as TRBD1 or TRBD2 (5 bases each). The CDR3 is made up of 15 amino acids. Per the germline V gene, CDR1 is SEHNR and CDR2 is FQNEAQ (reference sequence). Trimming removed 5 bases at V and 1 base at J, with 11 bases between. In nucleotides, the CDR3 is TGTGCCAGCAGCCCGAGGGGCGAGAACACCGGGGAGCTGTTTTTT. It translates to CASSPRGENTGELFF.

This clonotype showed up just a few times. The V and J genes are TRBV13 and TRBJ2-1, with D unresolved. Between the trimmed V and J ends, which lost 3 bases and 3 bases, there was a span of 6 bases. The CDR3 is 13 amino acids. The V gene's germline CDR1 is PRHDT and CDR2 FYEKMQ (reference sequence). For the CDR3, the DNA is TGTGCCAGCAGCTTGGTTGTCTACAATGAGCAGTTCTTC. Translating it yields CASSLVVYNEQFF.

This chain links TRBV28 with TRBJ2-3; 11 bases fit TRBD2. Trimming cost V 1 base and J 3 bases; bases outside gene matches: 6. This CDR3 contains 17 residues. The germline V gene encodes CDR1 MDHEN and CDR2 SYDVKM. The CDR3 DNA sequence: TGTGCCAGCAGTTTATTGGTACTAGCGGGAGTGACAGATACGCAGTATTTT. Its protein product is CASSLLVLAGVTDTQYF.

This clonotype was recorded at least ten times. CDR3 coding DNA: TGTGCCAGCAGTGCCGGACAGTTAGCCAAAAACATTCAGTACTTC. Encoded protein: CASSAGQLAKNIQYF. The V gene is TRBV28, the J gene TRBJ2-4; tentatively, D is TRBD1 (6 bases). Between the trimmed V and J ends, which lost 5 bases and 0 bases, there was a span of 11 bases. The germline gives CDR1 MDHEN, CDR2 SYDVKM. The CDR3 is 15 residues long.